This T cell receptor (beta chain) was identified during a study of cytomegalovirus exposure and HLA in healthy donors. With 5 bases clipped from V and 1 base from J, the junction kept 1 base outside the gene matches. Germline V gives CDR1 MNHNS, CDR2 SASEGT. This CDR3 has 15 residues. With regard to this clone: Its antigen is as yet unknown.

Study-level results: Reportedly, fewer N-insertions than the roughly 700-donor mean appeared in an Asian-associated ancestry cluster in a later analysis.

The PCR employed 60 Vbeta primers together with 13 Jbeta primers. Authors' processing steps: Tens of millions of unique TCR beta chains, some 11 million shared, were counted in a later analysis. The repertoire was sequenced with immunoSEQ multiplex PCR; TCRdb's copy has only in-frame clones and lacks some. V and J calls and clone size follow that table, whereas D and trimming were derived from the DNA. The repertoire holds approximately 75,000 clones, with 65% to 70% as singletons. The chain has TRBV6-1 and TRBJ2-3, with 12 bases aligning to TRBD2. The sample consisted of PBMCs. This sequence was found in a man aged 35 to 55 in good health and CMV-seropositive. CDR3 coding DNA: TGTGCCAGCAGTCTAGCGGGGGGGGGCACAGATACGCAGTATTTT. Translating gives CASSLAGGGTDTQYF.